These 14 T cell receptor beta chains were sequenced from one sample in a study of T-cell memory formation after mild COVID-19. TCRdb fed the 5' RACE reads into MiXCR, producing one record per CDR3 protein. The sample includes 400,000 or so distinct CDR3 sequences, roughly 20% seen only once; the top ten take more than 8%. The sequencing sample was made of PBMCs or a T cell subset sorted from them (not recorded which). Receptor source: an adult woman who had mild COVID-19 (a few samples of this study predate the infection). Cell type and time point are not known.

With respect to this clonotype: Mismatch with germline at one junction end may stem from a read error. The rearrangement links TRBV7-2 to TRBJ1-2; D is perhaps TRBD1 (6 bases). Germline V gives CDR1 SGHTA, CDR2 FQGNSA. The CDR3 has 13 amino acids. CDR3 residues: CARSLAGGGLRIF. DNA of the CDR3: TGTGCCAGAAGCTTAGCCGGAGGGGGGCTCCGTATCTTC.

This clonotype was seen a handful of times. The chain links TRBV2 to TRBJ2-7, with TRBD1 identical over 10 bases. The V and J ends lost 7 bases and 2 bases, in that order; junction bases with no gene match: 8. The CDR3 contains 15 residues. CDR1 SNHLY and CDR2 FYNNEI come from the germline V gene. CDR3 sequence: CASKYVDRGAYEQYF. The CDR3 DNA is TGTGCCAGCAAGTACGTGGACAGGGGGGCCTACGAGCAGTACTTC.

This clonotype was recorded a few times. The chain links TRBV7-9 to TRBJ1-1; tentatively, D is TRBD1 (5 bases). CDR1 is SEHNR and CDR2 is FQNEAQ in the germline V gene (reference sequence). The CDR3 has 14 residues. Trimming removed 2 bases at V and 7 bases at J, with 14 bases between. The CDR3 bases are TGTGCCAGCAGCTTAAGGACCCTCGGGGGTGAAGCTTTCTTT. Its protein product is CASSLRTLGGEAFF.

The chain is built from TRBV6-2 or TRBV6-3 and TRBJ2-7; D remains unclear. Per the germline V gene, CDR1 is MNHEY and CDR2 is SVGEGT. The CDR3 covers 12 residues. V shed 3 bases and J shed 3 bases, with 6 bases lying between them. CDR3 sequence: CASSYVGYEQYF. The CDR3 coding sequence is TGTGCCAGCAGTTATGTGGGCTACGAGCAGTACTTC.

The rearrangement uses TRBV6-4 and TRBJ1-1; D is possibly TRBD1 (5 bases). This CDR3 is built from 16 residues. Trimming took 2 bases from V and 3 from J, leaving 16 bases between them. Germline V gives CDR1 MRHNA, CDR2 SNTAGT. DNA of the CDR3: TGTGCCAGCAGTGACAGGGGAACAGTCTTGGACACTGAAGCTTTCTTT. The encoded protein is CASSDRGTVLDTEAFF.

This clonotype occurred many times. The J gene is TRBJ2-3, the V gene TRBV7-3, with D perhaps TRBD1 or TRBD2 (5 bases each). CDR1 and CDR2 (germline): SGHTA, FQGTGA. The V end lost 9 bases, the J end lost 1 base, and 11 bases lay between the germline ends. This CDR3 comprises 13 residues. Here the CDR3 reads CASSRGGTDTQYF. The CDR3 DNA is TGTGCCAGTTCACGGGGCGGCACAGATACGCAGTATTTT. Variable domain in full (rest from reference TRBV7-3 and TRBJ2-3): GAGVSQTPSNKVTEKGKYVELRCDPISGHTALYWYRQSLGQGPEFLIYFQGTGAADDSGLPNDRFFAVRPEGSVSTLKIQRTERGDSAVYLCASSRGGTDTQYFGPGTRLTVL.

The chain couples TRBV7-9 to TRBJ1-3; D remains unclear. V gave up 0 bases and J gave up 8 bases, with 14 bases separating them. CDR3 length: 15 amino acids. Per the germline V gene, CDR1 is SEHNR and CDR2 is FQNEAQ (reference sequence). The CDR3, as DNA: TGTGCCAGCAGCTTAGCGGGTCTCTCCGCGGACACCATATATTTT. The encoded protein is CASSLAGLSADTIYF.

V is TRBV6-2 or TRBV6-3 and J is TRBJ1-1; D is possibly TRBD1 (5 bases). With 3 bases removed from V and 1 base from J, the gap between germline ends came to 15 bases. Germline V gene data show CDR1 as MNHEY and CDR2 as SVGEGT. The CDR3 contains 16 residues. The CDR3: CASSYVAGRGNTEAFF. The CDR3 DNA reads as TGTGCCAGCAGTTATGTCGCAGGGAGGGGGAACACTGAAGCTTTCTTT.

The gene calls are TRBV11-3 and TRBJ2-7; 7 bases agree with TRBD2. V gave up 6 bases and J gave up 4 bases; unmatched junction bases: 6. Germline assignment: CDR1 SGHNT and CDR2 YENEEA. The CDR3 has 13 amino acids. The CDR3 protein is CASRSLGGYEQYF. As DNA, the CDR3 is TGTGCCAGCAGGTCTCTGGGGGGGTACGAGCAGTACTTC.

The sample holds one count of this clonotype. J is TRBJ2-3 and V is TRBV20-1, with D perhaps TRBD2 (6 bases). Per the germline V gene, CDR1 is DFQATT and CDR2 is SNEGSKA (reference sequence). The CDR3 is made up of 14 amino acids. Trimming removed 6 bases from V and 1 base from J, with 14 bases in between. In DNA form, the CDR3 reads TGCAGTGCAATCATCAGGAGGGGCACAGATACGCAGTATTTT. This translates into CSAIIRRGTDTQYF.

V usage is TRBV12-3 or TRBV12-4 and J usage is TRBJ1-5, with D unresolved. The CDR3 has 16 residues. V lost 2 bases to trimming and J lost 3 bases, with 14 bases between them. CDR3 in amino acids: CASSLSPPPSNQPQHF. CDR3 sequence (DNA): TGTGCCAGCAGTTTATCCCCTCCACCCTCCAATCAGCCCCAGCATTTT.

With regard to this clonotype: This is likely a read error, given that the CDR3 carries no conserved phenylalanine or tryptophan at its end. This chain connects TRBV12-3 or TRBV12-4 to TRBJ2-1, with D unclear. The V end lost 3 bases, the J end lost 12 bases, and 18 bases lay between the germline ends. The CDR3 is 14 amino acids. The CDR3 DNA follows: TGTGCCAGCAGTTTGGCTAGAGCCGTATCTTTGCAGTTCTTA. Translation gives CASSLARAVSLQFL.

The CDR3 region is CASSLAGRWTGELFF. CDR3 in DNA: TGTGCCAGCAGCTTAGCGGGAAGGTGGACCGGGGAGCTGTTTTTT. This chain joins TRBV7-9 and TRBJ2-2; the D is unclear. Trimming removed 0 bases from V and 5 bases from J, with 10 bases in between. The CDR3 runs to 15 residues. Germline-derived CDR1 and CDR2 are SEHNR and FQNEAQ (reference sequence).

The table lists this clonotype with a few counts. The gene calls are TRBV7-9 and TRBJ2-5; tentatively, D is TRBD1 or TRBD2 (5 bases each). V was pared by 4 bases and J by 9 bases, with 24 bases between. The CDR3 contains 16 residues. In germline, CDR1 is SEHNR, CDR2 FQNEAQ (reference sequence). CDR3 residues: CASSWRRTGPKSPQYF. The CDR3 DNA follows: TGTGCCAGCAGCTGGAGACGTACGGGACCAAAGAGTCCCCAGTACTTC.